A selection of T cell receptor beta chains follows, all from one sample in a study of cytomegalovirus exposure and HLA in healthy donors. Profiled with immunoSEQ multiplex PCR; TCRdb holds only in-frame clones, not every one. The ten top clones account for approximately 0.74%, within a sample of approximately 200,000 clones. The sequencing sample was made of PBMCs. The receptors were gathered from a boy younger than 18 in good health and CMV-seronegative. Each CDR3 is given with its conserved first and last residue. Each record gives: V gene, D gene, J gene, CDR3 DNA, CDR3 protein. A D gene is named only where the DNA matches it firmly.

>TRBV7-9|-|TRBJ1-2
TGTGCCAGCAGCTTAGGAGGGAACTATGGCTACACCTTC
CASSLGGNYGYTF
>TRBV19|-|TRBJ1-5
TGTGCCAGTAGTCGAACGAGACAGAGCAATCAGCCCCAGCATTTT
CASSRTRQSNQPQHF
>TRBV10-2|TRBD1|TRBJ1-5
TGCGCCACCGCAGACAGGGCGCGCAATCAGCCCCAGCATTTT
CATADRARNQPQHF
>TRBV11-2|TRBD1|TRBJ2-6
TGTGCCAGCAGCCGAACGACAGGGGATTTGGGGGCCAACGTCCTGACTTTC
CASSRTTGDLGANVLTF
>TRBV5-5|-|TRBJ1-2
TGTGCCAGCAGCCCCGGTCTCCGTAACTATGGCTACACCTTC
CASSPGLRNYGYTF
>TRBV11-2|-|TRBJ1-1
TGTGCCAGCAGCTTATTGGGCAGGGGGAACACTGAAGCTTTCTTT
CASSLLGRGNTEAFF
>TRBV18|TRBD1|TRBJ2-3
TGTGCCAGCTCTCAGCAAGACAGGGGGGCAGATACGCAGTATTTT
CASSQQDRGADTQYF
>TRBV2|-|TRBJ1-1
TGTGCCACCCAACTCAATACTGAAGCTTTCTTT
CATQLNTEAFF
>TRBV6-5|TRBD1|TRBJ2-7
TGTGCCAGCAGACCCTTCGACAGGGGCCACGAGCAGTACTTC
CASRPFDRGHEQYF
>TRBV7-2|TRBD1|TRBJ2-7
TGTGCCAGCAGCATTCGGGACAGGGACTACGAGCAGTACTTC
CASSIRDRDYEQYF
>TRBV27|TRBD2|TRBJ2-7
TGTGCCAGCAGCCGACTAGCGGGGGACTCCTACGAGCAGTACTTC
CASSRLAGDSYEQYF
>TRBV5-1|-|TRBJ2-5
TGCGCCAGCAGCCTCCGTGGGGGCGGGGAGACCCAGTACTTC
CASSLRGGGETQYF
>TRBV11-2|TRBD2|TRBJ2-1
TGTGCCAGCAGCTTAGTAGACCTAGCGGGGGGTGGTGAGCAGTTCTTC
CASSLVDLAGGGEQFF
>TRBV11-3|-|TRBJ2-2
TGTGCCAGCAGCTACAGCGATACCGGGGAGCTGTCTTTT
CASSYSDTGELSF
>TRBV4-2|-|TRBJ2-3
TGTGCCAGCAGCCCCCAGGGGAATGGCGCCCCTGATACGCAGTATTTT
CASSPQGNGAPDTQYF
>TRBV30|-|TRBJ1-2
TGTGCCTTACTAGCCATAGGACAACCCCCCTATGGCTACACCTTC
CALLAIGQPPYGYTF
>TRBV30|-|TRBJ2-3
TGTGCCTGGAGTGTGGGGGCGAAGGGGACAGATACGCAGTATTTT
CAWSVGAKGTDTQYF
>TRBV27|TRBD1|TRBJ2-7
TGTGCCAGCAGTTTATCGGCGACAGGGTTTGGTAACGAGCAGTACTTC
CASSLSATGFGNEQYF
>TRBV4-2|TRBD2|TRBJ2-7
TGTGCCAGCAGCCAAGATCTTAGCGGGGGGTACGAGCAGTACTTC
CASSQDLSGGYEQYF
>TRBV12-2|-|TRBJ1-6
TGTGCAAGTCGCTCAAGGACAGGCAAGCTCCAGGCCTATAATTCACCCCTCCACTTT
CASRSRTGKLQAYNSPLHF
>TRBV5-1|-|TRBJ1-2
TGCGCCAGCAGCTTGTCGGAGACTTATGGCTACACCTTC
CASSLSETYGYTF
>TRBV4-2|-|TRBJ2-7
TGTGCCAGCAGCCAAGCCCCCGCGGAGAGGGAGCAGTACTTC
CASSQAPAEREQYF
>TRBV9|TRBD1|TRBJ2-5
TGTGCCAGCAGCGTAGTGGCTACAGGGGGCTTGCAGACCCAGTACTTC
CASSVVATGGLQTQYF